The 2 T cell receptor beta chains below come from one sample, sequenced in a study of cytomegalovirus exposure and HLA in healthy donors. The PCR used 60 Vbeta and 13 Jbeta primers. Repertoires were generated with immunoSEQ multiplex PCR, while TCRdb's copy carries only in-frame clones and drops some. This repertoire shows about 120,000 clones, 77% found once; its top ten account for around 5.5%. Material for sequencing was PBMCs. These receptor sequences come from a man aged 18 to 30 in good health and CMV-seropositive.

V is TRBV16 and J is TRBJ2-2; D is unresolved. Germline V gene sequence: CDR1 KGHSY, CDR2 FQNENV. CDR3 length: 11 amino acids. V lost 6 bases and J 7 bases, leaving 6 bases between the germline ends. CDR3: CASRKLGELFF. The DNA of the CDR3 is TGTGCCAGCAGGAAACTCGGGGAGCTGTTTTTT. The full variable domain, in which reference TRBV16 and TRBJ2-2 provide the parts outside the CDR3, is GEEVAQTPKHLVRGEGQKAKLYCAPIKGHSYVFWYQQVLKNEFKFLISFQNENVFDETGMPKERFSAKCLPNSPCSLEIQATKLEDSAVYFCASRKLGELFFGEGSRLTVL.

The CDR3 sequence: CASSREYATNEKLFF. CDR3 in DNA: TGTGCCAGCAGCCGAGAATACGCAACTAATGAAAAACTGTTTTTT. This chain uses TRBV11-2 with TRBJ1-4; D unresolved. The germline V and J ends were trimmed by 5 bases and 0 bases, with 10 bases remaining between them. The CDR3 spans 15 residues. Germline V gives CDR1 SGHAT, CDR2 FQNNGV.